The 4 T cell receptor beta chains below all came from one sample that was sequenced in a study of shared clonotypes between healthy human individuals. This table comes from immunoSEQ multiplex PCR, and its TCRdb copy is limited to in-frame clones, with some not included. The sample consists of around 580,000 clones, about 98% of them appearing once. CD45RO negativity and positive selection for CCR7 defined naive CD8 cells, a population that excluded terminally differentiated effector memory CD45RA+ cells. The specimen sequenced was naive CD8+ T cells sorted from blood. The receptor source for this set is a man younger than 45 in good health.

The chain is built from TRBV4-2 and TRBJ2-2; 12 bases align to TRBD2. Looked up from germline, CDR1 is LGHNA and CDR2 is YNFKEQ. Trimming took 4 bases from V and 6 from J; bases not matched to a gene: 6. This CDR3 is built from 16 residues. CDR3 nucleotide sequence: TGTGCCAGCAGCCGAGAGACTAGCGGGAGATCCGGGGAGCTGTTTTTT. Its protein is CASSRETSGRSGELFF.

V gene TRBV6-5 combines with J gene TRBJ2-7, with D maybe TRBD1 (5 bases). This CDR3 contains 13 residues. The V end lost 0 bases, the J end lost 3 bases, and 6 bases lay between the germline ends. CDR1 and CDR2 (germline): MNHEY, SVGAGI. CDR3 in amino acids: CASSYSTDYEQYF. CDR3 in DNA: TGTGCCAGCAGTTACTCGACAGACTACGAGCAGTACTTC.

The chain's CDR3 is CASSLRGGGPKNIQYF. Here the CDR3 DNA reads TGTGCCAGCAGCTTAAGGGGGGGCGGACCCAAAAACATTCAGTACTTC. This chain joins TRBV7-9 and TRBJ2-4, with TRBD2 as a possible D gene (7 bases). Trimming took off 2 bases at V and 2 bases at J, with 13 bases between the two ends. The CDR3 sequence is 16 residues long. CDR1 is SEHNR and CDR2 is FQNEAQ in the germline V gene (reference sequence).

This sequence joins TRBV7-9 and TRBJ1-2, with TRBD1 matching over 7 bases. The CDR3 has 18 residues. V was clipped by 2 bases and J by 5 bases; unmatched bases: 17. CDR1 is SEHNR and CDR2 is FQNEAQ in the germline V gene (reference sequence). The DNA of the CDR3 is TGTGCCAGCAGCTTATTCCCCCCCCCACAGGGGTATGCTTATGGCTACACCTTC. It specifies CASSLFPPPQGYAYGYTF. Full variable domain (rest looked up from reference TRBV7-9 and TRBJ1-2): DTGVSQNPRHKITKRGQNVTFRCDPISEHNRLYWYRQTLGQGPEFLTYFQNEAQLEKSRLLSDRFSAERPKGSFSTLEIQRTEQGDSAMYLCASSLFPPPQGYAYGYTFGSGTRLTVV.